These 6 T cell receptor beta chains share one sample of origin, sequenced in a study of cytomegalovirus exposure and HLA in healthy donors. Researchers ran the PCR with 60 Vbeta and 13 Jbeta primers. The method was immunoSEQ multiplex PCR; TCRdb's version includes in-frame clones alone and lacks a portion of them. The sample contains approximately 120,000 clones, 81% of which appear only once. The sequencing input was PBMCs. The receptors derive from a woman in her 30s in good health and CMV-seronegative.

On this clone itself: Compared with germline, one end of the junction differs, possibly owing to a read error. This CDR3 is CSSSLVGGPNYGYTF. The DNA for the CDR3 is TGTTCCAGCAGCTTAGTGGGGGGGCCGAACTATGGCTACACCTTC. The chain couples TRBV7-9 to TRBJ1-2; D perhaps matches TRBD1 (6 bases). CDR3 length: 15 amino acids. Germline assignment: CDR1 SEHNR and CDR2 FQNEAQ (reference sequence).

V is TRBV5-1 and J is TRBJ1-5; 7 nucleotides match TRBD1. The junction had 4 bases not matched to a gene; V was cut back by 5 bases and J by 2 bases. The CDR3 runs 14 residues. Germline V lookup: CDR1 SGHRS, CDR2 YFSETQ. The CDR3 reads CASSQGGGNQPQHF. CDR3 sequence (DNA): TGCGCCAGCAGTCAAGGGGGCGGCAATCAGCCCCAGCATTTT. The full variable domain, its missing parts supplied by reference TRBV5-1 and TRBJ1-5, is KAGVTQTPRYLIKTRGQQVTLSCSPISGHRSVSWYQQTPGQGLQFLFEYFSETQRNKGNFPGRFSGRQFSNSRSEMNVSTLELGDSALYLCASSQGGGNQPQHFGDGTRLSIL.

In its sample, this clone was seen once. J is TRBJ2-1 and V is TRBV25-1, with D possibly matching TRBD2 (6 bases). Germline-derived CDR1 and CDR2 are MGHDK and SYGVNS. The CDR3 is 15 residues long. Trimming removed 0 bases at V and 6 bases at J, with 12 bases between. The DNA of the CDR3 is TGTGCCAGCAGTGAATACACGGGACTCCCCAATGAGCAGTTCTTC. Its protein product is CASSEYTGLPNEQFF.

The CDR3: CASRDSGRLTDTQYF. CDR3 coding DNA: TGTGCCAGCAGAGATAGCGGGAGGCTCACAGATACGCAGTATTTT. The rearrangement links TRBV7-9 to TRBJ2-3; 10 bases are a match to TRBD2. J gave up 2 bases and V 6 bases, and 5 bases lay outside the gene matches. The CDR3 is 15 residues long. CDR1 is SEHNR and CDR2 is FQNEAQ in the germline V gene (reference sequence).

The CDR3 DNA reads as TGTGCCAGCAGCAAACTATTGGACAGAACTAATGAAAAACTGTTTTTT. Translated: CASSKLLDRTNEKLFF. This chain connects TRBV21-1 to TRBJ1-4; TRBD1, the table's D call, was not compared with the DNA. TRBV21-1 is an annotated pseudogene. The CDR3 contains 16 residues.

The chain recombines TRBV25-1 with TRBJ2-5, with TRBD2 identical over 14 bases. The CDR3 spans 15 residues. CDR1 and CDR2 (germline): MGHDK, SYGVNS. V was pared by 4 bases and J by 5 bases, with 3 bases of the junction left unmatched. CDR3 sequence reads: CASSARLAGGETQYF. The DNA for the CDR3 is TGTGCCAGCAGTGCCCGACTAGCGGGGGGGGAGACCCAGTACTTC. The variable domain in full, completed from reference TRBV25-1 and TRBJ2-5, reads EADIYQTPRYLVIGTGKKITLECSQTMGHDKMYWYQQDPGMELHLIHYSYGVNSTEKGDLSSESTVSRIRTEHFPLTLESARPSHTSQYLCASSARLAGGETQYFGPGTRLLVL.